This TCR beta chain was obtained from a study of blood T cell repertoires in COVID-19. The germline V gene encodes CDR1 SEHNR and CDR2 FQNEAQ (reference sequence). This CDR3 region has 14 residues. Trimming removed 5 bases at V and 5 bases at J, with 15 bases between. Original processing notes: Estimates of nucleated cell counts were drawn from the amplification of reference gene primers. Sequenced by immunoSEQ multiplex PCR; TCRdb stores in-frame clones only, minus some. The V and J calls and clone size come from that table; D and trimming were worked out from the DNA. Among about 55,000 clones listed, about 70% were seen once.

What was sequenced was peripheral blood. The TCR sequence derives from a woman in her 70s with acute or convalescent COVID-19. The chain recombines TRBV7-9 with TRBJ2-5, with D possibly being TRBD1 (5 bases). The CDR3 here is CASSLAAGKETQYF. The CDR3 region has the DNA TGTGCCAGCAGCCTCGCGGCAGGGAAGGAGACCCAGTACTTC.